This T cell receptor (beta chain) emerged from a study of cytomegalovirus exposure and HLA in healthy donors. Study-wide results and caveats: Investigators reported fewer than 200 TCR beta chains as tied to cytomegalovirus. It was reportedly the case that the classifier diagnosed cytomegalovirus status with high specificity and sensitivity.

Looked up from germline, CDR1 is SGHDT and CDR2 is YYEEEE. CDR3 length: 15 residues. Germline trimming cut 4 bases from V and 1 base from J; bases unmatched to any gene: 7. Remarks on this clone: Its cognate antigen is unknown.

Primers: 60 Vbeta forward and 13 Jbeta reverse. The protocol was immunoSEQ multiplex PCR, while the TCRdb copy is restricted to in-frame clones and leaves out a portion. The repertoire holds 100,000 to 150,000 clones, with about 80% as singletons. The clonotype originates from a man aged 25-40 years in good health and CMV-seropositive. The source material was PBMCs. The chain recombines TRBV5-6 with TRBJ2-7; 8 bases line up with TRBD1. CDR3 protein: CASSGTGQASYEQYF. DNA for the CDR3: TGTGCCAGCAGCGGTACGGGACAGGCGTCCTACGAGCAGTACTTC.